The entry that follows covers one TCR beta chain sequence. The sample is drawn from a study of blood T cell repertoires in COVID-19. Study-level information: Samples came from the United States, Italy and Spain, spanning acute and convalescent COVID-19. T cells, B-cell-depleted T cells, or PBMCs provided the cDNA or gDNA that served as material.

As processed by the authors: Estimates of nucleated cell counts were drawn from the amplification of reference gene primers. Assay: immunoSEQ multiplex PCR; the TCRdb copy retains only in-frame clones and omits some. V and J calls and clone size are given by that table; D and trimming were obtained from the DNA. The table lists more than 35,000 clones, 75% to 90% of them singletons, with approximately 15% in the top ten. The sequence derives from a woman in her 70s with acute or convalescent COVID-19. Sequenced input: peripheral blood.

CDR3 sequence: CASSLWTGQPQHF. The CDR3 DNA sequence: TGTGCCAGCAGCCTCTGGACAGGTCAGCCCCAGCATTTT. The chain recombines TRBV11-2 with TRBJ1-5, with TRBD1 matching over 7 bases. V trimming: 5 bases; J trimming: 6 bases; junction bases outside the gene matches: 4. Germline values: CDR1 SGHAT, CDR2 FQNNGV. This CDR3 is built from 13 residues.